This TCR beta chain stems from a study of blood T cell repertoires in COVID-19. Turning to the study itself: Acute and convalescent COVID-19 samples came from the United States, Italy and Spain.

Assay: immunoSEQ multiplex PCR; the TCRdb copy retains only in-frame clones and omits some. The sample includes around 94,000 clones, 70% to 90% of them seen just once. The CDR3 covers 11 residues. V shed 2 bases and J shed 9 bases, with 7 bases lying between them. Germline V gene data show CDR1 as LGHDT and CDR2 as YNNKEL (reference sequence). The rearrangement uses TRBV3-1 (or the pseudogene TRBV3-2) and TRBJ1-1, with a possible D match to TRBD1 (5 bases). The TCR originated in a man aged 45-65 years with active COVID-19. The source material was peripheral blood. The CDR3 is CASSQNRKAFF. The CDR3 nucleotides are TGTGCCAGCAGCCAAAACAGGAAAGCTTTCTTT.